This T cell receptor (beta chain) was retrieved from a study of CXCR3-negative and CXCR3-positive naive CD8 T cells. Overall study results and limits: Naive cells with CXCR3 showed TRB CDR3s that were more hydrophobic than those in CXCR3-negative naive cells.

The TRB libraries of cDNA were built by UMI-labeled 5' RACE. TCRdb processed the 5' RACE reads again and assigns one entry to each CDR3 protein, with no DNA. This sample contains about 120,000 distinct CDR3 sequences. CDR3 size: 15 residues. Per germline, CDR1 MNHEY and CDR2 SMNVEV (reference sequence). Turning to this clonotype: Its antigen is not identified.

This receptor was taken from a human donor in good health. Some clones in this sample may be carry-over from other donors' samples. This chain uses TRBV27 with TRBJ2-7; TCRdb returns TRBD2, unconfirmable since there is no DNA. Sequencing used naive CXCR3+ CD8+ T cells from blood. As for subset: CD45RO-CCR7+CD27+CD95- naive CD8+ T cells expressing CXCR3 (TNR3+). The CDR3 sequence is CASSLSPGLAYEQYF.